Sequencing of this T cell receptor beta chain was carried out in a study of Ad26.COV2.S vaccination and SARS-CoV-2 variants. For the study at large: Donor was in the COV1001 Ad26.COV2.S trial arm.

The sample's treatment: around 19 received Ad26.COV2.S at low or high dose, single or two shots; about 5 received placebo; per-sample allocation not given. On day 63 after the first injection, vaccine and placebo recipients gave samples. Sequenced by immunoSEQ multiplex PCR; TCRdb stores in-frame clones only, minus some. This sample has 350,000 to 500,000 clones, with 89% found just once. CDR1 and CDR2 (germline): MNHEY, SVGAGI. V was clipped by 0 bases and J by 4 bases, with 15 bases between them. This CDR3 is 16 amino acids long. The chain joins TRBV6-5 to TRBJ1-2, with a weak D call TRBD1 (6 bases). This sequence originates from a person between 18 and 60 years old who received the Ad26.COV2.S COVID-19 vaccine or a placebo. The material sequenced was peripheral blood, taken in a trial of Ad26.COV2.S vaccine versus placebo. The CDR3 DNA reads as TGTGCCAGCAGTTACTCGGGGACAACGCAACTCTATGGCTACACCTTC. Residues: CASSYSGTTQLYGYTF.